This T cell receptor (beta chain) stems from a study of CD8+ T cells in alopecia areata. Across the study: Administration of oral tofacitinib to treated patients was at 5 to 10 mg twice daily. Study observations and caveats: An increase in clonality over normal scalp was evident in lesional scalp, especially alopecia totalis/universalis. When scalp samples are sequenced, resident alphabeta T cells of normal skin are also captured.

CDR1 is SGHAT, CDR2 FQNNGV, per germline. Trimming cost V 5 bases and J 6 bases, with 19 bases left between them. CDR3 length: 16 amino acids. In regard to this clone: What it binds is not known.

Sequencing templates came from extracted RNA that was reverse transcribed into cDNA. The table came from immunoSEQ multiplex PCR; TCRdb's copy has only in-frame clones and leaves some out. The sample includes 140,000 to 150,000 clones, about nine tenths of them seen just once. The sorting of PBMCs gave CD4+ and CD8+ T cells. This receptor was obtained from a human donor with alopecia areata. V is TRBV11-2 and J is TRBJ2-2; D ambiguous. The source was CD8+ T cells sorted from blood, collected at week 0. As DNA, the CDR3 is TGTGCCAGCAGCCCAGCCGGGTCAGCTCTCCCCGGGGAGCTGTTTTTT. The encoded protein is CASSPAGSALPGELFF.